These 9 T cell receptor beta chains were sequenced from one sample in a study of blood T cell repertoires in COVID-19. Here immunoSEQ multiplex PCR was the method, and the copy in TCRdb shows in-frame clones only, minus some. The sample records some 410,000 clones, around 87% being singletons. Sequencing was done on a sample of PBMCs or T cells enriched from blood (not recorded which). The receptors were gathered from a woman in her 30s with acute COVID-19.

This sequence joins TRBV24-1 and TRBJ1-3, with a possible D match to TRBD1 (6 bases). Looked up from germline, CDR1 is KGHDR and CDR2 is SFDVKD. CDR3 length equals 15 residues. Trimming stripped 2 bases from V and 4 bases from J, with 11 bases between. The CDR3 DNA follows: TGTGCCACCAGTGATTCGGGCAGGGGCGGAAACACCATATATTTT. Translated: CATSDSGRGGNTIYF.

This chain uses TRBV10-3 with TRBJ2-2, with D perhaps TRBD1 (6 bases). CDR3 length: 14 residues. The germline V and J ends were trimmed by 5 bases and 1 base, with 8 bases remaining between them. Germline CDR1 ENHRY, CDR2 SYGVKD. This CDR3 reads CAISPGQNTGELFF. CDR3 DNA sequence: TGTGCCATCAGTCCGGGACAGAACACCGGGGAGCTGTTTTTT.

The genes are TRBV10-3 and TRBJ1-1; 7 nucleotides line up with TRBD1. V lost 11 bases, J lost 7 bases, and 13 bases stayed unmatched. This CDR3 is built from 13 residues. CDR1 and CDR2 (germline): ENHRY, SYGVKD. For the CDR3, the DNA is TGTGCCTCCCAGTCCGGGGACAGAGTTGAAGCTTTCTTT. This sequence encodes CASQSGDRVEAFF.

The chain uses TRBV18 and TRBJ2-6; D ambiguous. Trimming stripped 3 bases from V and 4 bases from J, with 7 bases between. The CDR3 sequence is 14 residues long. Germline CDR1 is KGHSH and CDR2 is LQKENI. In DNA form, the CDR3 reads TGTGCCAGCTCACCCCCCGTCGGGGCCAACGTCCTGACTTTC. It encodes CASSPPVGANVLTF.

The chain uses TRBV29-1 and TRBJ1-4; TRBD1 matches 9 bases. The V gene's germline CDR1 is SQVTM and CDR2 ANQGSEA. The CDR3 sequence is 14 residues long. Trimming took 5 bases from V and 7 from J; bases not matched to a gene: 8. CDR3 protein: CSVSTGGAGEKLFF. As DNA, the CDR3 is TGCAGCGTTTCTACAGGGGGCGCGGGTGAAAAACTGTTTTTT.

The chain joins TRBV5-1 to TRBJ2-7, with TRBD2 identical over 10 bases. This CDR3 contains 16 residues. The V and J ends lost 1 base and 4 bases, in that order; junction bases with no gene match: 8. Germline lookup yields CDR1 SGHRS and CDR2 YFSETQ. The CDR3 DNA follows: TGCGCCAGCAGCTTGAGGGCTAGCGGGGGAAATTACGAGCAGTACTTC. It yields the protein CASSLRASGGNYEQYF.

V is TRBV7-2 and J is TRBJ2-7, with D uncertain. This CDR3 contains 14 residues. With 2 bases removed from V and 3 bases from J, the gap between germline ends came to 11 bases. CDR1 is SGHTA and CDR2 is FQGNSA in the germline V gene. The DNA of the CDR3 is TGTGCCAGCAGCTTAAAACAGAACCTCTACGAGCAGTACTTC. It encodes CASSLKQNLYEQYF.

The rearrangement joins TRBV5-1 to TRBJ2-3; TRBD2 matches 13 bases. CDR1 is SGHRS and CDR2 is YFSETQ in the germline V gene. V was clipped by 4 bases and J by 2 bases; unmatched bases: 4. The CDR3 spans 16 residues. DNA for the CDR3: TGCGCCAGCAGCAGACTAGCGGGGGGCCTCACAGATACGCAGTATTTT. Protein product: CASSRLAGGLTDTQYF. Full variable domain (missing parts from reference TRBV5-1 and TRBJ2-3): KAGVTQTPRYLIKTRGQQVTLSCSPISGHRSVSWYQQTPGQGLQFLFEYFSETQRNKGNFPGRFSGRQFSNSRSEMNVSTLELGDSALYLCASSRLAGGLTDTQYFGPGTRLTVL.

This chain uses TRBV10-3 with TRBJ1-1, with no clear D. V lost 0 bases and J lost 1, with 12 bases in between. This CDR3 spans 16 amino acids. CDR1 and CDR2 (germline): ENHRY, SYGVKD. CDR3 nucleotide sequence: TGTGCCATCAGTGAGTCGAGGGAGTTATCGAACACTGAAGCTTTCTTT. It specifies CAISESRELSNTEAFF.